These 14 T cell receptor beta chains were all obtained from the same sample, sequenced in a study of T cells after yellow fever vaccination. MiXCR, run by TCRdb on the 5' RACE reads, gives a single entry per CDR3 protein. The table lists 300,000 to 350,000 distinct CDR3 sequences, about 8.3% of them singletons. Sequencing used PBMCs, obtained 35 to 50 days after the first yellow fever vaccination. The receptors stem from a man aged 18 to 30 who received the YFV17D yellow fever vaccine.

This clonotype was picked up many times. This chain links TRBV19 with TRBJ1-5, with D unclear. Trimming shortened V by 6 bases and J by 5 bases, and 11 bases separated the two germline ends. Germline assignment: CDR1 LNHDA and CDR2 SQIVND (reference sequence). The length of the CDR3 is 13 residues. The CDR3 DNA is TGTGCCAGTAGATCATATAGTCATCAGCCCCAGCATTTT. Translated: CASRSYSHQPQHF.

There are many counts of this clonotype. The chain carries TRBV6-1 and TRBJ2-5, with D uncertain. CDR1 is MNHNS and CDR2 is SASEGT in the germline V gene. The ends were cut back, 5 bases at V and 1 base at J, with 8 bases in the middle. CDR3 length: 13 residues. CDR3 sequence reads: CASSPRTQETQYF. The CDR3 DNA reads TGTGCCAGCAGTCCAAGAACCCAAGAGACCCAGTACTTC.

This clonotype has just a few counts. This chain links TRBV6-1 with TRBJ2-3; TRBD1 aligns across 8 bases. Trimming cost V 4 bases and J 2 bases; bases outside gene matches: 5. Germline CDR1 reads MNHNS; CDR2 reads SASEGT. This CDR3 contains 15 residues. DNA of the CDR3: TGTGCCAGCAGTGGCCAGGGGGCGCTCACAGATACGCAGTATTTT. Translating gives CASSGQGALTDTQYF.

This chain joins TRBV4-3 and TRBJ1-3; D gene ambiguous. The V gene's germline CDR1 is LGHNA and CDR2 YSLEER. The CDR3 covers 17 residues. The V end was cut by 0 bases, the J end by 0 bases, with 12 bases between. CDR3 coding DNA: TGCGCCAGCAGCCAAGATCGATGGACCAACTCTGGAAACACCATATATTTT. Translation: CASSQDRWTNSGNTIYF.

V gene TRBV24-1 combines with J gene TRBJ2-2; D unclear. V was shortened by 8 bases and J by 1 base, with 4 bases between the two germline ends. Germline-derived CDR1 and CDR2 are KGHDR and SFDVKD. The CDR3 consists of 12 residues. The CDR3 here is CATTGNTGELFF. CDR3 sequence (DNA): TGTGCCACCACAGGGAACACCGGGGAGCTGTTTTTT.

The chain carries TRBV11-2 and TRBJ2-3, with D perhaps matching TRBD1 (5 bases). V was pared by 1 base and J by 5 bases, with 13 bases between. CDR3 length: 15 amino acids. In germline, CDR1 is SGHAT, CDR2 FQNNGV. The CDR3 nucleotides are TGTGCCAGCAGCTTAGGGTGGGGCTCCGGAGATACGCAGTATTTT. Translated: CASSLGWGSGDTQYF.

This clonotype was seen a few times. The rearrangement uses TRBV5-1 and TRBJ1-6; D is undetermined. The V gene's germline CDR1 is SGHRS and CDR2 YFSETQ. This CDR3 has 16 amino acids. V was shortened by 5 bases and J by 6 bases, with 18 bases between the two germline ends. The CDR3 here is CASRVGPNAANSPLHF. The CDR3, as DNA: TGCGCCAGCAGAGTCGGGCCCAACGCTGCTAATTCACCCCTCCACTTT.

This clonotype was detected only a few times. CDR3 coding DNA: TGTGCCATCAGTGAGTCGGGTGGCACTGAAGCTTTCTTT. Protein product: CAISESGGTEAFF. The chain employs TRBV10-3 and TRBJ1-1; unclear D gene. CDR1 ENHRY and CDR2 SYGVKD come from the germline V gene. This CDR3 has 13 residues. V was pared by 0 bases and J by 4 bases, with 6 bases between.

The chain is built from TRBV5-1 and TRBJ1-1; D is ambiguous. V was shortened by 6 bases and J by 5 bases, with 17 bases between the two germline ends. The CDR3 is 14 amino acids. Germline CDR1 and CDR2: SGHRS and YFSETQ. CDR3 DNA sequence: TGCGCCAGCACTGACAATTTGGGTTTTACTGAAGCTTTCTTT. Protein: CASTDNLGFTEAFF.

This clonotype was counted ten times or more. This rearrangement joins TRBV24-1 to TRBJ2-2, with 8 bases aligning to TRBD1. Germline V CDR1 and CDR2: KGHDR, SFDVKD. V gave up 3 bases and J gave up 4 bases; unmatched junction bases: 6. The CDR3 covers 16 residues. The CDR3 DNA reads as TGTGCCACCAGTGATCCTGGACAGGGCCGCACCGGGGAGCTGTTTTTT. It is translated as CATSDPGQGRTGELFF.

This clonotype was seen only a few times. The chain carries TRBV5-6 and TRBJ2-7; the match to TRBD2 covers 13 bases. CDR3 size: 19 residues. V shed 0 bases and J 4 bases; nucleotides not matched to a gene: 13. Germline V lookup: CDR1 SGHDT, CDR2 YYEEEE. The CDR3 is CASSLGEGGLAGVSYEQYV. CDR3 DNA: TGTGCCAGCAGCTTGGGGGAGGGTGGACTAGCGGGGGTCTCGTACGAGCAGTACGTC.

The chain has TRBV7-2 and TRBJ2-1; 8 bases line up with TRBD2. The CDR3 spans 15 residues. Trimming at V came to 1 base and at J to 9 bases, leaving 8 bases not matched to a gene. Germline CDR1 SGHTA, CDR2 FQGNSA. In DNA, the CDR3 is TGTGCCAGCAGCTTAGATCGGGGGGGACTGGGTGAGCAGTTCTTC. Its translation: CASSLDRGGLGEQFF. The whole variable domain, filled in from reference TRBV7-2 and TRBJ2-1, reads GAGVSQSPSNKVTEKGKDVELRCDPISGHTALYWYRQSLGQGLEFLIYFQGNSAPDKSGLPSDRFSAERTGGSVSTLTIQRTQQEDSAVYLCASSLDRGGLGEQFFGPGTRLTVL.

This clonotype was counted between two and nine times. V is TRBV6-1 and J is TRBJ2-7; D remains ambiguous. Trimming removed 6 bases from V and 0 bases from J, with 18 bases in between. Per the germline V gene, CDR1 is MNHNS and CDR2 is SASEGT. This CDR3 contains 16 residues. CDR3 protein: CASSLGKSVGSYEQYF. The CDR3 nucleotides read TGTGCCAGCAGCCTCGGCAAATCCGTCGGCTCCTACGAGCAGTACTTC.

The chain couples TRBV4-3 to TRBJ2-3; 12 positions match TRBD2. V lost 1 base to trimming and J lost 2 bases; unmatched junction nucleotides: 4. The CDR3 runs 17 residues. Germline V gene data show CDR1 as LGHNA and CDR2 as YSLEER. CDR3: CASSQASGGASTDTQYF. The CDR3 DNA reads TGCGCCAGCAGCCAAGCTAGCGGGGGGGCTTCCACAGATACGCAGTATTTT.